The clone carrying this TCR beta chain has a handful of counts. What it recognizes is unknown. At one end, the junction sequence differs from germline, possibly due to a read error. After constant-region reverse-primer amplification, full-length variable regions underwent semi-nested PCR with Nested Universal Primer A. Using its own MiXCR run on the 5' RACE reads, TCRdb lists one record per CDR3 protein. This table holds 40,000 to 65,000 distinct CDR3 sequences, approximately 24% found once. Study-wide results and limits: Tumor memory CD4+ T cell TCR gene usage clustered with blood and lymph node memory CD4+ cells and lymph node naive CD4+ cells. Tumor Tregs overlapped most with tumor, then blood, naive CD4+ cells.

The CDR3 has 10 amino acids. Per the germline V gene, CDR1 is ENHRY and CDR2 is SYGVKD. This TCR derives from a female donor with breast cancer. This chain uses TRBV10-3 with TRBJ1-2; D gene ambiguous. Specimen: tumor-infiltrating naive CD4+ T cells sorted from the breast tumor. Documented subset: naive CD4+ T cells, CD4+CD45RA+CD25-. The CDR3 here is CAIGDDGYTF. The CDR3 DNA is TGTGCCATCGGTGACGATGGCTACACCTTC.